The rows below give T cell receptor beta chains drawn from one sample of a study of T cell clusters in autoimmune cytopenias. TCRdb reprocessed the multiplex PCR reads, with one entry per CDR3 protein and no DNA. This sample's table has 5,200 or so distinct CDR3 sequences. A further study also used this sample, focusing on T cell repertoires in aging, cancer and after chemotherapy.

The sample comprised peripheral blood. Source of these receptors: a human donor in good health. Each CDR3 is given with its conserved first and last residue. Fields, in order: V gene, clone size, J gene, CDR3 protein. Rows may omit the clone size; those that give it use once, few, many or a size class.

>TRBV5-6|NA|TRBJ1-6
CASSKRRQGELSNSPLHF
>TRBV30|NA|TRBJ1-2
CAWSAYRADGYTF
>TRBV28|NA|TRBJ2-3
CASSPPYAPSTDTQYF
>TRBV19|NA|TRBJ1-3
CASSLSSLRQGPGNTIYF
>TRBV29-1|large|TRBJ2-3
CSVGDGTGGDTQYF
>TRBV6-5|medium-sized|TRBJ2-7
CASSGGGEQYF
>TRBV19|NA|TRBJ1-1
CASSGGYLWAEVLNTEAFF
>TRBV5-6|NA|TRBJ2-7
CASSRLAVYEQYF
>TRBV27|NA|TRBJ1-5
CASSLGGRQPQHF
>TRBV19|medium-sized|TRBJ1-2
CASSPGREGYGYTF
>TRBV12-3/TRBV12-4|NA|TRBJ2-7
CASSPLGSTYEQYF
>TRBV24-1|NA|TRBJ2-5
CATSDRYGQGTRETQYF
>TRBV10-3|medium-sized|TRBJ2-2
CAISEFRVTAGELFF
>TRBV29-1|large|TRBJ2-3
CSVPGLTSGPTDTQYF
>TRBV5-4|medium-sized|TRBJ2-3
CASSVTGTDTITDTQYF
>TRBV19|medium-sized|TRBJ2-6
CASSLLTMGANVLTF
>TRBV18|NA|TRBJ2-5
CASSPFTQGVTSGNFGETQYF
>TRBV19|NA|TRBJ1-2
CASSTSQKTGTNYGYTF
>TRBV6-2/TRBV6-3|NA|TRBJ2-1
CASRTRGGTSGSSYNEQFF
>TRBV29-1|medium-sized|TRBJ2-1
CSVGSEREQFF
>TRBV18|NA|TRBJ1-2
CASSRNTGGGYGYTF
>TRBV10-3|NA|TRBJ1-5
CAISERDLNQPQHF
>TRBV18|NA|TRBJ1-6
CASCADRNNSPLHF
>TRBV12-3/TRBV12-4|NA|TRBJ2-2
CASSFTRELFF
>TRBV7-9|NA|TRBJ2-3
CASSIIRAPDTQYF
>TRBV12-3/TRBV12-4|NA|TRBJ1-5
CASSQGGGIQPQHF
>TRBV7-2|NA|TRBJ1-6
CASSLAETANSPLHF
>TRBV27|NA|TRBJ2-4
CASSFVREGNIQYF
>TRBV19|medium-sized|TRBJ1-2
CASREAGTANPYGYTF
>TRBV18|NA|TRBJ2-1
CASSPTPSQSHEQFF
>TRBV29-1|medium-sized|TRBJ2-5
CSVDLSPQETQYF
>TRBV27|NA|TRBJ1-5
CASMLSGQGNQPQHF
>TRBV19|medium-sized|TRBJ2-2
CASIRTGDTGELFF
>TRBV19|NA|TRBJ1-1
CASRTGATEAFF
>TRBV30|NA|TRBJ1-2
CAWNREGGQTKTYGYTF
>TRBV6-1|NA|TRBJ1-1
CASSGVQMRQAEAFF
>TRBV19|medium-sized|TRBJ2-5
CASSMYVMKTQYF
>TRBV5-1|NA|TRBJ1-5
CASSLDPNNQPQHF
>TRBV5-1|NA|TRBJ2-3
CASSFKGSLTDTQYF
>TRBV5-7|NA|TRBJ1-2
CASTYRGVNYGYTF
>TRBV6-1|medium-sized|TRBJ2-7
CATRPRGSSYEQYF
>TRBV6-5|NA|TRBJ2-7
CASSYLAGVGEQYF
>TRBV10-3|NA|TRBJ2-7
CAISENRNDYEQYF
>TRBV13|NA|TRBJ2-5
CASSRGGQGRETQYF
>TRBV27|medium-sized|TRBJ2-2
CASSFPRTGELFF
>TRBV6-5|NA|TRBJ1-1
CASSFAVGWDEAFF
>TRBV27|NA|TRBJ2-1
CASSLGEGFYNEQFF
>TRBV18|NA|TRBJ2-5
CASSPQRQPQETQYF
>TRBV6-4|NA|TRBJ2-7
CASSSGSHEQYF
>TRBV18|NA|TRBJ1-4
CASSPRGSDEKLFF
>TRBV6-5|NA|TRBJ2-7
CASRTGGGYEQYF
>TRBV12-3/TRBV12-4|NA|TRBJ1-5
CASRSGGATRDQPQHF
>TRBV5-1|NA|TRBJ2-3
CASSLEGQGPDTQYF
>TRBV6-1|NA|TRBJ1-1
CASSWGQNTEAFF
>TRBV27|medium-sized|TRBJ2-1
CASSTRLRGNEQFF
>TRBV18|NA|TRBJ1-1
CASSPGLGNTEAFF
>TRBV6-1|NA|TRBJ1-2
CASSEVTGAGYTF
>TRBV18|NA|TRBJ1-1
CASSPGPGAEAFF
>TRBV10-3|NA|TRBJ2-1
CAISVGTSGGARDEQFF
>TRBV14|NA|TRBJ1-4
CASSPGRGEKLFF